This TCR beta chain came from a study of T cell responses to AZD1222 COVID-19 vaccine. Study details: The study pooled second doses at about 4 or about 12 weeks. Study-wide points: Clonal diversity was possibly underestimated, and white British individuals and females predominated among donors. When two AZD1222 doses had been given, Spike-specific TCR breadth and depth rose.

Only in-frame clones appear in the TCRdb table, and some are missing; sequencing was by immunoSEQ multiplex PCR. The sample holds roughly 150,000 clones, less than 95% seen once. V shed 1 base and J shed 2 bases, with 9 bases lying between them. The CDR3 is made up of 14 amino acids. CDR1 is LGHDT, CDR2 YNNKEL, per germline (reference sequence). As regards this clone: Its antigen is currently unknown.

The sequences come from peripheral blood, collected on day 0 of AZD1222 vaccination. This TCR was recovered from an adult in good health. The chain joins TRBV3-1 (or the pseudogene TRBV3-2) to TRBJ2-7; tentatively, D is TRBD1 or TRBD2 (6 bases each). The CDR3 DNA reads TGTGCCAGCAGCCAAGTTAGGGGGGCCTACGAGCAGTACTTC. Translating gives CASSQVRGAYEQYF.